The 26 T cell receptor beta chains reported below all come from one sample, sequenced in a study of T-cell reconstitution after alpha-beta-depleted transplantation in children. Unique molecular identifiers featured in how the TCRbeta library was prepared. TCRdb analysed the PCR reads with MiXCR anew, one entry per CDR3 protein. The sample contains about 980,000 distinct CDR3 sequences, roughly 29% of which appear only once. This sample comprised PBMCs, mostly from graft donor cells, obtained 360 days after TCRalphabeta/CD19-depleted stem cell transplant. The source of these receptors is a boy under three years old who had a stem cell transplant for SCID, so the T cells may come from the graft donor.

This clonotype was seen at least ten times. The J gene is TRBJ2-3, the V gene TRBV11-2; TRBD1 matches at 7 bases. The V and J ends lost 5 bases and 5 bases, in that order; junction bases with no gene match: 13. The V gene's germline CDR1 is SGHAT and CDR2 FQNNGV. The CDR3 totals 16 residues. In DNA, the CDR3 is TGTGCCAGCAGCCCAGGGGGTAAAGGGGGCCGAGATACGCAGTATTTT. Its translation: CASSPGGKGGRDTQYF.

This clonotype was picked up a small number of times. V gene TRBV25-1 combines with J gene TRBJ2-1, with 9 bases aligning to TRBD2. The CDR3 sequence is 16 residues long. The V and J ends lost 2 bases and 8 bases, in that order; junction bases with no gene match: 10. Germline V CDR1 and CDR2: MGHDK, SYGVNS. The CDR3 region is CASSEPRRGGSDEQFF. CDR3 in DNA: TGTGCCAGCAGTGAACCTCGGCGGGGGGGTTCGGATGAGCAGTTCTTC.

In its sample, this clonotype was seen a few times. The chain combines TRBV2 with TRBJ2-7, with D uncertain. This CDR3 comprises 17 residues. Trimming shortened V by 1 base and J by 2 bases, and 18 bases separated the two germline ends. The germline V gene encodes CDR1 SNHLY and CDR2 FYNNEI. The CDR3 nucleotides are TGTGCCAGCAGTGAAGAGGCCCCGGGTGAAAGGACCTACGAGCAGTACTTC. Translation gives CASSEEAPGERTYEQYF.

This clonotype was counted many times. V gene TRBV28 combines with J gene TRBJ1-1, with TRBD1 matching 8 bases. Germline loops: CDR1 MDHEN, CDR2 SYDVKM. This CDR3 contains 16 residues. J lost 3 bases, V lost 1 base, and 7 bases had no gene match. The CDR3 region is CASSLSPLTGDTEAFF. The CDR3 nucleotides are TGTGCCAGCAGTTTATCCCCACTGACAGGGGACACTGAAGCTTTCTTT.

V gene TRBV12-3 or TRBV12-4 combines with J gene TRBJ2-5; the match to TRBD1 covers 10 bases. The CDR3 loop spans 15 amino acids. V dropped 3 bases and J dropped 2; count of bases not matched to a gene: 3. The CDR3: CASSFWGQGQETQYF. The CDR3 DNA follows: TGTGCCAGCAGTTTTTGGGGACAGGGGCAAGAGACCCAGTACTTC.

This clonotype was counted only a few times. The genes are TRBV20-1 and TRBJ2-7; 8 nucleotides agree with TRBD1. The CDR3 consists of 18 residues. The V gene end was trimmed by 7 bases and the J gene end by 0 bases; junction bases not matched to a gene: 20. The V gene's germline CDR1 is DFQATT and CDR2 SNEGSKA (reference sequence). CDR3 region: CSDRSGRGPLFPSYEQYF. DNA for the CDR3: TGCAGTGATCGGTCGGGCAGGGGGCCTCTTTTTCCCTCCTACGAGCAGTACTTC.

The V and J genes are TRBV5-1 and TRBJ1-1; a weak D match, TRBD1 (6 bases). Looked up from germline, CDR1 is SGHRS and CDR2 is YFSETQ. The V end was cut by 2 bases, the J end by 4 bases, with 15 bases between. The CDR3 is 15 residues long. The CDR3 is CASSFRGEGGTEAFF. The CDR3 nucleotides read TGCGCCAGCAGCTTCCGGGGCGAAGGGGGCACTGAAGCTTTCTTT. Together with reference TRBV5-1 and TRBJ1-1, the CDR3 gives the full variable domain: KAGVTQTPRYLIKTRGQQVTLSCSPISGHRSVSWYQQTPGQGLQFLFEYFSETQRNKGNFPGRFSGRQFSNSRSEMNVSTLELGDSALYLCASSFRGEGGTEAFFGQGTRLTVV.

This chain uses TRBV10-3 with TRBJ2-1; 8 bases align to TRBD2. The length of the CDR3 is 16 residues. V trimming: 11 bases; J trimming: 1 base; junction bases outside the gene matches: 13. Germline V gives CDR1 ENHRY, CDR2 SYGVKD. The CDR3 coding sequence is TGTGCCTCCACAAAAAATAGCGGGGAGTCCTACAATGAGCAGTTCTTC. This gives the protein CASTKNSGESYNEQFF.

This chain uses TRBV27 with TRBJ2-1; D not certain. CDR3 length: 12 residues. The germline V gene encodes CDR1 MNHEY and CDR2 SMNVEV (reference sequence). V was trimmed by 10 bases and J by 7 bases, leaving 14 bases between them. The CDR3 loop reads CATRYVGNEQFF. The CDR3 region has the DNA TGTGCCACCCGGTACGTCGGGAATGAGCAGTTCTTC.

The chain has TRBV5-1 and TRBJ1-6; 7 nucleotides line up with TRBD1. CDR3 size: 15 residues. V lost 4 bases, J lost 10 bases, and 11 bases stayed unmatched. The germline V gene encodes CDR1 SGHRS and CDR2 YFSETQ. CDR3 nucleotide sequence: TGCGCCAGCAGCCCAGACGGACAGGTGGGCTCACCCCTCCACTTT. Its translation: CASSPDGQVGSPLHF. The full variable domain, rest sourced from reference TRBV5-1 and TRBJ1-6, is KAGVTQTPRYLIKTRGQQVTLSCSPISGHRSVSWYQQTPGQGLQFLFEYFSETQRNKGNFPGRFSGRQFSNSRSEMNVSTLELGDSALYLCASSPDGQVGSPLHFGNGTRLTVT.

This clonotype was detected many times. The chain combines TRBV12-3 or TRBV12-4 with TRBJ2-1; no definite D call. This CDR3 contains 10 residues. Trimming pared 8 bases from V and 3 bases from J, leaving 2 bases between. CDR3 in amino acids: CASGYNEQFF. In DNA form, the CDR3 reads TGTGCCAGCGGCTACAATGAGCAGTTCTTC.

The rearrangement uses TRBV29-1 and TRBJ2-1, with D possibly called TRBD1 or TRBD2 (5 bases each). Trimming stripped 7 bases from V and 9 bases from J, with 19 bases between. Germline loops: CDR1 SQVTM, CDR2 ANQGSEA. The CDR3 is made up of 13 amino acids. CDR3 in amino acids: CSGTGTQGGEQFF. The CDR3, as DNA: TGCAGCGGAACCGGGACCCAGGGCGGTGAGCAGTTCTTC.

This clonotype was observed at least ten times. The chain's CDR3 is CASSPVEGAKAQFF. The DNA for the CDR3 is TGTGCCAGCTCACCGGTAGAAGGAGCGAAGGCGCAGTTCTTC. The chain carries TRBV18 and TRBJ2-1; no clear D gene. CDR3 length: 14 residues. Germline V gives CDR1 KGHSH, CDR2 LQKENI. The V end was cut by 3 bases, the J end by 12 bases, with 18 bases between.

V gene TRBV11-2 combines with J gene TRBJ2-1, with D possibly TRBD1 on 5 matching bases. This CDR3 spans 16 amino acids. Looked up from germline, CDR1 is SGHAT and CDR2 is FQNNGV. V was pared by 1 base and J by 0 bases, with 10 bases between. In nucleotides, the CDR3 is TGTGCCAGCAGCTTAGTTGGGGCTTACTCCTACAATGAGCAGTTCTTC. Protein: CASSLVGAYSYNEQFF.

The chain links TRBV7-2 to TRBJ2-7; D is ambiguous. The CDR3 is made up of 12 amino acids. Deletions cut 0 bases from V and 6 bases from J, with 6 bases between. The germline V gene has CDR1 SGHTA and CDR2 FQGNSA. CDR3 in amino acids: CASSLAGTEQYF. CDR3 DNA sequence: TGTGCCAGCAGCTTAGCAGGAACCGAGCAGTACTTC.

The chain uses TRBV19 and TRBJ2-1; 9 bases are shared with TRBD1. Trimming at V came to 3 bases and at J to 6 bases, leaving 15 bases not matched to a gene. Germline V gene lookup returns CDR1 LNHDA and CDR2 SQIVND (reference sequence). CDR3 length: 18 residues. CDR3 residues: CASSMRLGGQGNSNEQFF. The CDR3 bases are TGTGCCAGTAGTATGAGGTTAGGGGGACAGGGAAATTCCAATGAGCAGTTCTTC.

The chain has TRBV20-1 and TRBJ2-2, with 7 bases fitting TRBD1. With V trimmed by 0 bases and J by 2 bases, 6 bases remained unmatched. The CDR3 is made up of 16 amino acids. Germline lookup yields CDR1 DFQATT and CDR2 SNEGSKA (reference sequence). Here the CDR3 reads CSARDRRTGNTGELFF. CDR3 bases: TGCAGTGCTAGAGATCGAAGGACAGGCAACACCGGGGAGCTGTTTTTT.

The chain has TRBV18 and TRBJ2-7; D is unresolved. The CDR3 has 14 amino acids. CDR1 and CDR2 from the germline V gene are KGHSH and LQKENI. Trimming took 3 bases from V and 0 from J, leaving 9 bases between them. The DNA of the CDR3 is TGTGCCAGCTCACCCAGGAGCGTCTCCTACGAGCAGTACTTC. It is translated as CASSPRSVSYEQYF. Using reference TRBV18 and TRBJ2-7 for the parts outside the CDR3, the full variable domain is NAGVMQNPRHLVRRRGQEARLRCSPMKGHSHVYWYRQLPEEGLKFMVYLQKENIIDESGMPKERFSAEFPKEGPSILRIQQVVRGDSAAYFCASSPRSVSYEQYFGPGTRLTVT.

This chain links TRBV18 with TRBJ2-5; a possible D gene is TRBD1 (6 bases). Trimming shortened V by 3 bases and J by 5 bases, and 16 bases separated the two germline ends. The CDR3 spans 15 residues. The germline V gene has CDR1 KGHSH and CDR2 LQKENI. CDR3 bases: TGTGCCAGCTCACCGGACAGCGTCCGAGGGGAGACCCAGTACTTC. It codes for CASSPDSVRGETQYF. The whole variable domain, remainder taken from reference TRBV18 and TRBJ2-5, is NAGVMQNPRHLVRRRGQEARLRCSPMKGHSHVYWYRQLPEEGLKFMVYLQKENIIDESGMPKERFSAEFPKEGPSILRIQQVVRGDSAAYFCASSPDSVRGETQYFGPGTRLLVL.

This clonotype occurred a few times. The chain recombines TRBV9 with TRBJ1-4; no firm D call. Germline lookup yields CDR1 SGDLS and CDR2 YYNGEE. V was trimmed by 1 base and J by 4 bases, leaving 5 bases between them. The CDR3 sequence is 13 residues long. CDR3 DNA: TGTGCCAGCAGCGTACGGCTTAATGAAAAACTGTTTTTT. It specifies CASSVRLNEKLFF.

This clonotype was counted between two and nine times. This chain links TRBV5-1 with TRBJ1-3; weak D call: TRBD1 (5 bases). Germline values: CDR1 SGHRS, CDR2 YFSETQ. This CDR3 is built from 17 residues. Trimming removed 0 bases at V and 2 bases at J, with 15 bases between. The CDR3 protein is CASSLAGAVGPGNTIYF. The CDR3 DNA is TGCGCCAGCAGCTTGGCCGGGGCGGTTGGCCCTGGAAACACCATATATTTT.

This clonotype was seen ten or more times. V usage is TRBV4-2 and J usage is TRBJ2-1, with D perhaps given as TRBD1 or TRBD2 (5 bases each). CDR1 is LGHNA and CDR2 is YNFKEQ in the germline V gene. Trimming stripped 0 bases from V and 15 bases from J, with 15 bases between. The CDR3 totals 13 residues. CDR3: CASSQEGDPQGFF. CDR3 DNA: TGTGCCAGCAGCCAAGAAGGGGACCCGCAGGGGTTCTTC.

The chain carries TRBV14 and TRBJ2-1, with 12 bases matching TRBD2. This CDR3 region has 17 residues. The V segment lost 3 bases and the J segment 8 bases; nucleotides outside the gene matches: 11. The germline V gene has CDR1 SGHDN and CDR2 FVKESK. Written as DNA, the CDR3 is TGTGCCAGCAGCCAGAGCCATCCTAGCGGGGGGGCGTATGAGCAGTTCTTC. This codes for CASSQSHPSGGAYEQFF. The full variable domain, rest sourced from reference TRBV14 and TRBJ2-1, is EAGVTQFPSHSVIEKGQTVTLRCDPISGHDNLYWYRRVMGKEIKFLLHFVKESKQDESGMPNNRFLAERTGGTYSTLKVQPAELEDSGVYFCASSQSHPSGGAYEQFFGPGTRLTVL.

This clonotype was picked up a small number of times. The genes are TRBV12-3 or TRBV12-4 and TRBJ1-5, with unresolved D. The CDR3 contains 15 residues. V was clipped by 2 bases and J by 0 bases, with 8 bases between them. The CDR3 reads CASSLSGDSNQPQHF. In DNA, the CDR3 is TGTGCCAGCAGTTTATCAGGCGATAGCAATCAGCCCCAGCATTTT.

This clonotype has only a few counts. This rearrangement joins TRBV7-9 to TRBJ2-7, with D possibly TRBD2 on 6 matching bases. CDR3 length: 12 residues. CDR1 is SEHNR and CDR2 is FQNEAQ in the germline V gene (reference sequence). V lost 8 bases and J 6 bases, leaving 14 bases between the germline ends. The CDR3 sequence is CASYSRGGEQYF. The CDR3 DNA is TGTGCCAGCTACTCACGGGGAGGCGAGCAGTACTTC.

The chain recombines TRBV27 with TRBJ2-7; 11 bases match TRBD2. The CDR3 sequence is 18 residues long. V was pared by 2 bases and J by 0 bases, with 9 bases of the junction left unmatched. Germline V gives CDR1 MNHEY, CDR2 SMNVEV (reference sequence). The CDR3: CASSLTSGGRLSSYEQYF. The DNA of the CDR3 is TGTGCCAGCAGTTTAACTAGCGGGGGTCGCCTGAGCTCCTACGAGCAGTACTTC.